This T cell receptor beta chain was recovered during a study of CD8 T cells in ankylosing spondylitis. Study findings and constraints: What seemed typical of ankylosing spondylitis blood was a TCR beta motif built from 7 or 8 highly homologous variants.

The trim removed 0 bases at V and 14 bases at J, leaving 7 bases unmatched. The CDR3 is 14 amino acids. In germline, CDR1 is MGHRA, CDR2 YSYEKL. Remarks on this clonotype: Its specificity is unknown.

TCRdb fed the 5' RACE reads into MiXCR, producing one record per CDR3 protein. The data contain more than 300,000 distinct CDR3 sequences, 8% of them seen just once; the ten biggest clones take up more than 12%. The receptor was derived from a male donor with ankylosing spondylitis. This chain joins TRBV4-1 and TRBJ2-1; 10 nucleotides match TRBD2. The sample was blood, either unsorted or a sorted T cell fraction (not recorded which). The CDR3 DNA reads TGCGCCAGCAGCCAAGAAGAGCGGGAGGGCCTTAAGTTCTTC. It is translated as CASSQEEREGLKFF.